These T cell receptor beta chains were read from a single sample in a study of T cell responses to AZD1222 COVID-19 vaccine. Repertoires were generated with immunoSEQ multiplex PCR, while TCRdb's copy carries only in-frame clones and drops some. The sample yields 90,000 to 120,000 clones, about 86% seen once. The sample consisted of peripheral blood, taken on day 0 of AZD1222 vaccination. Receptors were obtained from an adult in good health. Both conserved end residues are part of each CDR3. Fields, in order: J gene, V gene, D gene, clone size, CDR3 protein, CDR3 DNA. The D gene is left open where the match is weak. Clone size is shown for a subset of rows, as once, few, many or a class of expanded clone.

J: TRBJ2-7; V: TRBV5-4; D: .; size: .; CDR3: CASSFQGQGPRGEQYF; DNA: TGTGCCAGCAGCTTCCAAGGGCAGGGCCCTCGGGGCGAGCAGTACTTC
J: TRBJ1-3; V: TRBV7-9; D: .; size: .; CDR3: CASSLGFGNTIYF; DNA: TGTGCCAGCAGCTTAGGATTCGGAAACACCATATATTTT
J: TRBJ2-5; V: TRBV9; D: .; size: .; CDR3: CASSVSAGWAEETQYF; DNA: TGTGCCAGCAGCGTTTCTGCAGGGTGGGCGGAGGAGACCCAGTACTTC
J: TRBJ2-7; V: TRBV2; D: .; size: .; CDR3: CASSEGAGTLQYF; DNA: TGTGCCAGCAGTGAAGGGGCGGGGACACTCCAGTACTTC
J: TRBJ2-7; V: TRBV6-1; D: .; size: .; CDR3: CASSEANWLAKQYF; DNA: TGTGCCAGCAGTGAAGCAAACTGGCTAGCGAAACAGTACTTC
J: TRBJ1-4; V: TRBV19; D: .; size: .; CDR3: CASSIFGTNEKLFF; DNA: TGTGCCAGTAGTATCTTTGGAACTAATGAAAAACTGTTTTTT
J: TRBJ2-7; V: TRBV6-2/TRBV6-3; D: .; size: .; CDR3: CASSNRDTSSYEQYF; DNA: TGTGCCAGCAGTAACCGGGACACGAGCTCCTACGAGCAGTACTTC
J: TRBJ1-5; V: TRBV7-2; D: .; size: .; CDR3: CASSLGGGDQPQHF; DNA: TGTGCCAGCAGCTTAGGAGGGGGGGATCAGCCCCAGCATTTT
J: TRBJ1-4; V: TRBV3-1/TRBV3-2; D: .; size: .; CDR3: CASSHTATNEKLFF; DNA: TGTGCCAGCAGCCACACAGCGACTAATGAAAAACTGTTTTTT
J: TRBJ2-7; V: TRBV13; D: TRBD1; size: .; CDR3: CASSQRHRGSYEQYF; DNA: TGTGCCAGCAGCCAACGCCACAGGGGCTCCTACGAGCAGTACTTC
J: TRBJ2-7; V: TRBV28; D: TRBD2; size: .; CDR3: CASTLEERGRLEQYF; DNA: TGTGCCAGCACCTTGGAAGAGCGGGGGCGCCTGGAGCAGTACTTC
J: TRBJ1-5; V: TRBV11-2; D: TRBD1; size: .; CDR3: CASSLGTGVRQPQHF; DNA: TGTGCCAGCAGCTTAGGGACAGGGGTTCGTCAGCCCCAGCATTTT
J: TRBJ2-1; V: TRBV27; D: .; size: .; CDR3: CASQIRGGKGSYNEQFF; DNA: TGTGCCAGTCAGATTCGTGGCGGGAAGGGTTCCTACAATGAGCAGTTCTTC
J: TRBJ2-7; V: TRBV6-5; D: .; size: .; CDR3: CASSSRDGYEQYF; DNA: TGTGCCAGCAGTTCCCGTGACGGCTACGAGCAGTACTTC
J: TRBJ1-1; V: TRBV5-1; D: .; size: .; CDR3: CASSLHRDTEAFF; DNA: TGCGCCAGCAGCCTCCACAGGGACACTGAAGCTTTCTTT
J: TRBJ1-5; V: TRBV21-1; D: .; size: once; CDR3: CAILTVNQPQHF; DNA: TGTGCCATACTGACAGTCAATCAGCCCCAGCATTTT
J: TRBJ2-3; V: TRBV5-1; D: .; size: .; CDR3: CASRPWGDTDTQYF; DNA: TGCGCCAGCAGACCGTGGGGGGACACAGATACGCAGTATTTT
J: TRBJ2-3; V: TRBV5-6; D: TRBD2; size: .; CDR3: CASSLSTSVDTGVADTQYF; DNA: TGTGCCAGCAGCTTGTCCACTAGCGTAGACACGGGGGTTGCAGATACGCAGTATTTT
J: TRBJ1-6; V: TRBV13; D: TRBD1; size: .; CDR3: CASNGQGNSPLHF; DNA: TGTGCCAGTAACGGACAGGGTAATTCACCCCTCCACTTT
J: TRBJ2-7; V: TRBV12-5; D: .; size: .; CDR3: CASGLLDRTYEQYF; DNA: TGTGCTAGTGGTTTGCTCGACAGGACCTACGAGCAGTACTTC
J: TRBJ1-2; V: TRBV5-4; D: .; size: .; CDR3: CASSLDPRGYTF; DNA: TGTGCCAGCAGCTTGGACCCCCGGGGCTACACCTTC
J: TRBJ2-1; V: TRBV6-5; D: .; size: .; CDR3: CASSYSPGAKGGEQFF; DNA: TGTGCCAGCAGTTACTCCCCGGGGGCGAAGGGAGGGGAGCAGTTCTTC
J: TRBJ2-6; V: TRBV24-1; D: .; size: .; CDR3: CATSEGGSGANVLTF; DNA: TGTGCCACCAGTGAAGGGGGATCTGGGGCCAACGTCCTGACTTTC
J: TRBJ2-2; V: TRBV13; D: .; size: .; CDR3: CASSLWVNTGELFF; DNA: TGTGCCAGCAGCTTATGGGTAAACACCGGGGAGCTGTTTTTT
J: TRBJ1-2; V: TRBV28; D: .; size: .; CDR3: CASSAGARYGYTF; DNA: TGTGCCAGCAGTGCAGGGGCTCGCTATGGCTACACCTTC
J: TRBJ2-2; V: TRBV28; D: .; size: once; CDR3: CASSLSGYTGELFF; DNA: TGTGCCAGCAGTTTGTCAGGGTACACCGGGGAGCTGTTTTTT
J: TRBJ2-1; V: TRBV18; D: TRBD2; size: .; CDR3: CASSPDFAGGLGEQFF; DNA: TGTGCCAGCTCACCCGACTTTGCGGGGGGGCTGGGTGAGCAGTTCTTC
J: TRBJ2-1; V: TRBV3-1/TRBV3-2; D: .; size: .; CDR3: CASSQPGGYNEQFF; DNA: TGTGCCAGCAGCCAACCCGGCGGATACAATGAGCAGTTCTTC
J: TRBJ2-2; V: TRBV18; D: .; size: .; CDR3: CASSRTENTGELFF; DNA: TGTGCCAGCTCACGGACAGAGAACACCGGGGAGCTGTTTTTT
J: TRBJ1-6; V: TRBV7-2; D: .; size: once; CDR3: CASSLGVMGDSPLHF; DNA: TGTGCCAGCAGCTTAGGGGTGATGGGCGATTCACCCCTCCACTTT
J: TRBJ1-4; V: TRBV16; D: .; size: .; CDR3: CASSHVPTNEKLFF; DNA: TGTGCCAGCAGCCATGTCCCAACTAATGAAAAACTGTTTTTT
J: TRBJ2-2; V: TRBV10-1; D: .; size: .; CDR3: CASRSNRGGTGELFF; DNA: TGCGCCAGCAGGTCGAACAGGGGAGGGACCGGGGAGCTGTTTTTT
J: TRBJ1-1; V: TRBV5-1; D: .; size: .; CDR3: CASSFQKGEAFF; DNA: TGCGCCAGCAGCTTCCAGAAGGGTGAAGCTTTCTTT
J: TRBJ1-5; V: TRBV15; D: .; size: .; CDR3: CATSRVGAEHSNQPQHF; DNA: TGTGCCACCAGCAGAGTCGGGGCAGAACATAGCAATCAGCCCCAGCATTTT
J: TRBJ1-2; V: TRBV28; D: .; size: .; CDR3: CASSFAEYGYTF; DNA: TGTGCCAGCAGTTTCGCGGAGTATGGCTACACCTTC
J: TRBJ1-2; V: TRBV5-4; D: .; size: once; CDR3: CASRQQENYGYTF; DNA: TGTGCCAGCAGGCAGCAGGAGAACTATGGCTACACCTTC
J: TRBJ2-7; V: TRBV27; D: .; size: once; CDR3: CASSLSPAYEQYF; DNA: TGTGCCAGCAGTTTATCCCCCGCCTACGAGCAGTACTTC